The 9 T cell receptor beta chains in this list originate from one sample, sequenced in a study of identical twins. TCRdb reprocessed the 5' RACE reads with MiXCR, giving one entry per CDR3 protein. The repertoire holds 450,000 or so distinct CDR3 sequences, with roughly a quarter as singletons. The same specimen was also included in a second study, on T cells expressing NK-cell markers.

The sample taken for sequencing was CD4+ T cells sorted from blood. The source of these receptors is a woman under 30 in good health.

The chain has TRBV10-3 and TRBJ2-7, with no clear D. This CDR3 has 12 amino acids. V lost 4 bases, J lost 2 bases, and 6 bases lay in between. Germline CDR1 ENHRY, CDR2 SYGVKD. The DNA for the CDR3 is TGTGCCATCAGTGCCTTAGCCTACGAGCAGTACTTC. This codes for CAISALAYEQYF.

The rearrangement joins TRBV6-1 to TRBJ2-2; TRBD2 matches 11 bases. Germline-derived CDR1 and CDR2 are MNHNS and SASEGT. This CDR3 has 18 residues. The trim removed 7 bases at V and 8 bases at J, leaving 18 bases unmatched. The CDR3 loop reads CASTPRGLAGGMRGELFF. CDR3 nucleotides: TGTGCCAGCACCCCCCGGGGGCTAGCGGGGGGTATGCGGGGGGAGCTGTTTTTT.

This clonotype was seen only a few times. CDR3: CASSLRTGSSYEQYF. The CDR3 DNA reads as TGCGCCAGCAGCCTCCGAACCGGAAGCTCCTACGAGCAGTACTTC. The chain joins TRBV5-1 to TRBJ2-7; D not certain. Trimming cost V 4 bases and J 0 bases, with 14 bases left between them. CDR1 is SGHRS, CDR2 YFSETQ, per germline. The CDR3 extends over 15 amino acids.

The table lists this clonotype with a few counts. The chain employs TRBV6-5 and TRBJ2-1; no clear D. Germline values: CDR1 MNHEY, CDR2 SVGAGI. CDR3 length: 11 amino acids. Trimming removed 6 bases at V and 8 bases at J, with 8 bases between. The CDR3 loop reads CASSQRHEQFF. The CDR3 DNA follows: TGTGCCAGCAGCCAAAGACATGAGCAGTTCTTC.

The chain carries TRBV20-1 and TRBJ2-3; weak D call: TRBD1 (5 bases). The ends were cut back, 6 bases at V and 6 bases at J, with 13 bases in the middle. The germline gives CDR1 DFQATT, CDR2 SNEGSKA (reference sequence). This CDR3 has 12 amino acids. The CDR3 loop reads CSASDQGDTQYF. CDR3 DNA: TGCAGTGCCAGCGACCAGGGTGATACGCAGTATTTT.

The chain couples TRBV5-6 to TRBJ1-1; weak D call: TRBD1 (5 bases). CDR3 size: 12 residues. Germline V lookup: CDR1 SGHDT, CDR2 YYEEEE. Trimming stripped 5 bases from V and 7 bases from J, with 12 bases between. The CDR3 here is CASSPVTGEAFF. CDR3 coding DNA: TGTGCCAGCAGTCCTGTCACAGGTGAAGCTTTCTTT.

This clonotype was picked up a small number of times. The chain combines TRBV7-2 with TRBJ2-1, with a possible D match to TRBD2 (5 bases). V was cut by 3 bases and J by 7 bases, with 10 bases left in between. The CDR3 is 13 amino acids. Germline-derived CDR1 and CDR2 are SGHTA and FQGNSA. CDR3 in DNA: TGTGCCAGCAGCTTTTCCCGGGAAAATGAGCAGTTCTTC. Protein sequence: CASSFSRENEQFF.

This clonotype was seen more than once but under ten times. The V call is TRBV3-1, the J call TRBJ1-2, with D unclear. CDR1 LGHDT and CDR2 YNNKEL come from the germline V gene (reference sequence). Trimming cost V 4 bases and J 4 bases, with 16 bases left between them. The CDR3 spans 15 residues. DNA for the CDR3: TGTGCCAGCAGCCCCAGAGGGTCAATCGTCTATGGCTACACCTTC. Its protein is CASSPRGSIVYGYTF.

This clonotype appeared a few times. V gene TRBV7-2 combines with J gene TRBJ2-7; possible D gene TRBD2, 5 bases. V was cut by 2 bases and J by 4 bases, with 15 bases left in between. This CDR3 is built from 15 residues. CDR1 is SGHTA and CDR2 is FQGNSA in the germline V gene. CDR3 bases: TGTGCCAGCAGCTTACCCGGTACGGGAAGGTACGAGCAGTACTTC. This gives the protein CASSLPGTGRYEQYF.